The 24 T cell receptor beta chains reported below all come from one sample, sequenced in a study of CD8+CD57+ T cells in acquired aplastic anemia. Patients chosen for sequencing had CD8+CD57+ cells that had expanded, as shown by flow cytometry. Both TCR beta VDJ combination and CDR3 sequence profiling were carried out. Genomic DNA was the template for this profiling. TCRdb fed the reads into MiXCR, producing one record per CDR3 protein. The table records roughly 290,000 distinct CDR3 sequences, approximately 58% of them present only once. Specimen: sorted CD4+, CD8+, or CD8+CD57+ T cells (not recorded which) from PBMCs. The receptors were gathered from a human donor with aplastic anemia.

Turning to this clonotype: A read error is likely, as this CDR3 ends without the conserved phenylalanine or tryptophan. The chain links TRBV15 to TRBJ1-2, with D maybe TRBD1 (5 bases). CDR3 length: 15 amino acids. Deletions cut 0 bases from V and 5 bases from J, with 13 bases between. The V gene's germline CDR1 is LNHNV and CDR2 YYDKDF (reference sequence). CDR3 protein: CATSRDIGERYGYTL. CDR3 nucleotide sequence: TGTGCCACCAGCAGAGATATAGGGGAGAGGTATGGCTACACCCTC.

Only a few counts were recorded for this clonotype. The CDR3 here is CSARGGVVDSPLHF. As DNA, the CDR3 is TGCAGTGCTAGAGGAGGGGTAGTCGACTCACCCCTCCACTTT. V and J are TRBV20-1 and TRBJ1-6, with D possibly being TRBD1 (5 bases). This CDR3 contains 14 residues. Trimming removed 1 base from V and 10 bases from J, with 14 bases in between. CDR1 and CDR2 (germline): DFQATT, SNEGSKA (reference sequence).

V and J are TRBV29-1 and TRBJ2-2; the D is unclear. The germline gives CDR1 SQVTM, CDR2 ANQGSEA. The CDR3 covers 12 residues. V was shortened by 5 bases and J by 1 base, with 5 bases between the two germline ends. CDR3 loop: CSVPRNTGELFF. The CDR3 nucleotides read TGCAGCGTTCCACGGAACACCGGGGAGCTGTTTTTT.

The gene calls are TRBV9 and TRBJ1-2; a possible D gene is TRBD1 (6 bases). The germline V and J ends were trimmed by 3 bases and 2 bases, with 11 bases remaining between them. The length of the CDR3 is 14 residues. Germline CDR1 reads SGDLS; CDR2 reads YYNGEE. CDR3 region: CASSGRGVNYGYTF. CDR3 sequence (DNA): TGTGCCAGCAGCGGGAGGGGGGTAAACTATGGCTACACCTTC.

CDR3 region: CASREALNFNSPLHF. The DNA of the CDR3 is TGTGCCAGCCGGGAAGCCCTGAACTTTAATTCACCCCTCCACTTT. This chain uses TRBV6-6 with TRBJ1-6; D unclear. V lost 8 bases and J lost 6, with 17 bases in between. Germline CDR1 is MNHNY and CDR2 is SVGAGI (reference sequence). This CDR3 has 15 residues.

CDR3 sequence (DNA): TGCAGTGCTAGACTGGGAGTCCTGAGTACTGAAGCTTTCTTT. This codes for CSARLGVLSTEAFF. V and J are TRBV20-1 and TRBJ1-1, with D unclear. With 2 bases removed from V and 5 bases from J, the gap between germline ends came to 15 bases. Germline lookup yields CDR1 DFQATT and CDR2 SNEGSKA (reference sequence). The CDR3 length is 14 residues.

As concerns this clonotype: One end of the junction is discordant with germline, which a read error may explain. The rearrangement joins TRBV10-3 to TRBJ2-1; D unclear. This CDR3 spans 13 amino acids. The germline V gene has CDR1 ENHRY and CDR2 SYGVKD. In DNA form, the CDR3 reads TGTGCCAGCAGTTTATCTGAGGCGAATGAGCAGTTCTTC. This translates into CASSLSEANEQFF.

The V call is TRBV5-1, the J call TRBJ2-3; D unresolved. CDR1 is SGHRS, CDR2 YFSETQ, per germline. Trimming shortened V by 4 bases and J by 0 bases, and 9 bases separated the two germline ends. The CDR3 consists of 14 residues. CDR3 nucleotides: TGCGCCAGCAGCCCTCTAACTAGCACAGATACGCAGTATTTT. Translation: CASSPLTSTDTQYF.

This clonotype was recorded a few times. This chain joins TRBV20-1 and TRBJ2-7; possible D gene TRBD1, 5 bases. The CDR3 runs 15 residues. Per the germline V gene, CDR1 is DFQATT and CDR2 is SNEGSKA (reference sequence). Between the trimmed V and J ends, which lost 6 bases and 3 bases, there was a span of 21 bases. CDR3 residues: CSATDTQGTGYEQYF. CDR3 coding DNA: TGCAGTGCAACCGACACCCAGGGAACAGGCTACGAGCAGTACTTC.

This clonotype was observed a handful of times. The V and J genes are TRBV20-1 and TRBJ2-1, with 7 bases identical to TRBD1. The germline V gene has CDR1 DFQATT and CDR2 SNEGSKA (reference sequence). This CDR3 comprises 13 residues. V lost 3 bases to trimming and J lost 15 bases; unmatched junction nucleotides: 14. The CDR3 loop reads CSARGDSAKARFF. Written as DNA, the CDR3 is TGCAGTGCTAGGGGGGACAGCGCCAAAGCCCGGTTCTTC.

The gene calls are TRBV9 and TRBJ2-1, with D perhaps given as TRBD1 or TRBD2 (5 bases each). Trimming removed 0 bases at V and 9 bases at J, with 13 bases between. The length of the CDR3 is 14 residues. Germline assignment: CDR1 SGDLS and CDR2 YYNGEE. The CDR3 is CASSVGQWGSEQFF. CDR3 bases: TGTGCCAGCAGCGTAGGACAGTGGGGGAGTGAGCAGTTCTTC.

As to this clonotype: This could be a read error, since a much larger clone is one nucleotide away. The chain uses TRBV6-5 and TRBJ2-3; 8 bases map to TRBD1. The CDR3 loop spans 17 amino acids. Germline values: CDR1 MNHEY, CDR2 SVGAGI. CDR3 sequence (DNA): TGTGCCAGCAGTTTGGGACAGGCCACTCCTAGCATAGATACGCAGTATTTT. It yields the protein CASSLGQATPSIDTQYF.

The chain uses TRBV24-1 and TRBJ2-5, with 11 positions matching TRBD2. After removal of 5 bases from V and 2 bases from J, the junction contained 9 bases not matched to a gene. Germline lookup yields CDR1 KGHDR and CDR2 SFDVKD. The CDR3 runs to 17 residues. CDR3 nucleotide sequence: TGTGCCACCAGTGCCTGGGGGACTAGCGGTCTGCAAGAGACCCAGTACTTC. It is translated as CATSAWGTSGLQETQYF.

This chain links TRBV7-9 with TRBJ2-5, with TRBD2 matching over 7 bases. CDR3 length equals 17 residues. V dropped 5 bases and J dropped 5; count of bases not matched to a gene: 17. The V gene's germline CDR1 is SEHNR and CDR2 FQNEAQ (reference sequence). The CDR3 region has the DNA TGTGCCAGCAGCCAAAGGGTCGTACGCGGGGGAGTGGAGACCCAGTACTTC. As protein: CASSQRVVRGGVETQYF.

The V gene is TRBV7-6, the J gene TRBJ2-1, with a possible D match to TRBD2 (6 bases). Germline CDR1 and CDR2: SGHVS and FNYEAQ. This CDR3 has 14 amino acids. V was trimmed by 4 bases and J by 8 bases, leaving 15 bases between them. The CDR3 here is CASSSYTSSDEQFF. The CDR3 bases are TGTGCCAGCAGCTCGTATACTAGCTCCGATGAGCAGTTCTTC. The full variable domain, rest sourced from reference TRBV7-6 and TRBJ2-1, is GAGVSQSPRYKVTKRGQDVALRCDPISGHVSLYWYRQALGQGPEFLTYFNYEAQQDKSGLPNDRFSAERPEGSISTLTIQRTEQRDSAMYRCASSSYTSSDEQFFGPGTRLTVL.

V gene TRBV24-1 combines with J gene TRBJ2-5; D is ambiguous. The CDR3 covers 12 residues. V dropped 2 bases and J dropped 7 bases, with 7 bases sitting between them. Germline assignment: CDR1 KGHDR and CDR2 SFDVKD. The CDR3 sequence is CATSDYKGTQYF. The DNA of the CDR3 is TGTGCCACCAGTGATTATAAGGGGACCCAGTACTTC.

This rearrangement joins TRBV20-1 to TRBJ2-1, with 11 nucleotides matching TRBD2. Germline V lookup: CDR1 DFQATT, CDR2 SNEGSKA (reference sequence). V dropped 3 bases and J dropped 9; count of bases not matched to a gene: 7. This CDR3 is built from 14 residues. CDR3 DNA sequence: TGCAGTGCTAGCCCCCCTAGCGGGGGGACTGAGCAGTTCTTC. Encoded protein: CSASPPSGGTEQFF.

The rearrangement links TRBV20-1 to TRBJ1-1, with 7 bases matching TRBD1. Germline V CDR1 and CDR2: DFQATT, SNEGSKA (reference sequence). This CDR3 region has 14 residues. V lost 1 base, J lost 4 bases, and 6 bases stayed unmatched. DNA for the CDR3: TGCAGTGCTAGAGGGGGAGCAGGGGGCACTGAAGCTTTCTTT. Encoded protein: CSARGGAGGTEAFF.

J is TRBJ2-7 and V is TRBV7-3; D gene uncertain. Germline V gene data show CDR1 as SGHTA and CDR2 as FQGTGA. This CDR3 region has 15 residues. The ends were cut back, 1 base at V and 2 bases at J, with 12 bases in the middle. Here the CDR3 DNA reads TGTGCCAGCAGCTTAATTTCTAAGGCAACCTACGAGCAGTACTTC. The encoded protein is CASSLISKATYEQYF.

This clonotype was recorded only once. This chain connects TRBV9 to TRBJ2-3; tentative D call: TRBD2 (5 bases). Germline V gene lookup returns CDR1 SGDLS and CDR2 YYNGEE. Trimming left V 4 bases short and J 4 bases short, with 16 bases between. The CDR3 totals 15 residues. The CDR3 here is CASSPLGRGADTQYF. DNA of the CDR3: TGTGCCAGCAGCCCTCTGGGGAGAGGTGCAGATACGCAGTATTTT.

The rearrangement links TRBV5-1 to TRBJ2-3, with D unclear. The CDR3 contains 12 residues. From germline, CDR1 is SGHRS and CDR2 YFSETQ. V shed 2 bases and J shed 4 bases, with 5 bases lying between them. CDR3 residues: CASSFDPDTQYF. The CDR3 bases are TGCGCCAGCAGCTTCGACCCAGATACGCAGTATTTT.

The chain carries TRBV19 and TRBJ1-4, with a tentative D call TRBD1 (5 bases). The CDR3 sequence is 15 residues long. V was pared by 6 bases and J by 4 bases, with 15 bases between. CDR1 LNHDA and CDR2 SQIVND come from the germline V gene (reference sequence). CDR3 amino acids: CASRRGLHSNEKLFF. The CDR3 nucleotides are TGTGCCAGTAGGAGGGGACTGCACAGTAATGAAAAACTGTTTTTT.

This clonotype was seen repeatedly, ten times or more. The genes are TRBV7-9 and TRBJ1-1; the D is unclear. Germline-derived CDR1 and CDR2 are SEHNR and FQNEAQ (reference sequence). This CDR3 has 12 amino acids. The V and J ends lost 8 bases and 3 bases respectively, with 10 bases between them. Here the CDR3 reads CASGEEYTEAFF. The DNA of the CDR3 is TGTGCCAGCGGAGAGGAGTACACTGAAGCTTTCTTT.

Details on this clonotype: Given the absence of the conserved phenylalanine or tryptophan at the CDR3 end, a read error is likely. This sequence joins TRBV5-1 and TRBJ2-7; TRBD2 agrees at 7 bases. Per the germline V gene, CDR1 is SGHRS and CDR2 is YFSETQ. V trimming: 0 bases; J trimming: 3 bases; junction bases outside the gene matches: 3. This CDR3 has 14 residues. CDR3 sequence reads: CASSLGLAVYEQYS. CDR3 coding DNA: TGCGCCAGCAGCTTGGGGCTAGCGGTCTACGAGCAGTACTCC.